This record looks at one T cell receptor (beta chain) sequence and its context. With a much larger clone just one base away, this may be a read error. The investigators made TCR beta cDNA from approximately 510 ng total RNA, using a constant-region primer. The TCR beta library was amplified through three nested multiplex PCR rounds in a modified ARM-PCR procedure. MiXCR, applied by TCRdb to the multiplex PCR reads, yields one record per CDR3 protein. The sample has tens of thousands of distinct CDR3 sequences, roughly 74% seen once; the top ten hold about 38%. This record belongs to a study of tumor-infiltrating lymphocytes in primary liver carcinoma. RNA and DNA were co-extracted from around 18-30 mg of unsorted bulk tissue. Patients had primary liver carcinoma treated by surgical resection. The patients lived with chronic HBV infection and had not yet received any treatment. The receptor was isolated from a woman in her 30s with primary liver carcinoma and hepatitis B virus infection. The sample was tumor-adjacent normal liver tissue.

The CDR3 nucleotides read TGTGCCAGCAGTGAAGTCTTGGAAAGTCACACTGAAGCTTTCTTT. This translates into CASSEVLESHTEAFF. V usage is TRBV2 and J usage is TRBJ1-1; D ambiguous. Germline CDR1 reads SNHLY; CDR2 reads FYNNEI. Trimming pared 1 base from V and 3 bases from J, leaving 12 bases between. The CDR3 extends over 15 amino acids. The variable domain in full, with the rest retrieved from reference TRBV2 and TRBJ1-1, is EPEVTQTPSHQVTQMGQEVILRCVPISNHLYFYWYRQILGQKVEFLVSFYNNEISEKSEIFDDQFSVERPDGSNFTLKIRSTKLEDSAMYFCASSEVLESHTEAFFGQGTRLTVV.